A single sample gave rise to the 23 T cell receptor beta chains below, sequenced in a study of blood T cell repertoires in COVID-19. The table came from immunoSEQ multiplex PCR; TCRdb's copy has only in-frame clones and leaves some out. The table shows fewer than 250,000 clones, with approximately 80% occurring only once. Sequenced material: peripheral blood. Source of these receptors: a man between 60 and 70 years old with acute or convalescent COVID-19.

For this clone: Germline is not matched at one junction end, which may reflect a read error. CDR3 in DNA: TGCAGCGTGGAAGGGGGCGGTTATGGCTACACCTTC. Protein sequence: CSVEGGGYGYTF. The chain recombines TRBV29-1 with TRBJ1-2; 7 nucleotides agree with TRBD1. Germline assignment: CDR1 SQVTM and CDR2 ANQGSEA. The CDR3 extends over 12 amino acids.

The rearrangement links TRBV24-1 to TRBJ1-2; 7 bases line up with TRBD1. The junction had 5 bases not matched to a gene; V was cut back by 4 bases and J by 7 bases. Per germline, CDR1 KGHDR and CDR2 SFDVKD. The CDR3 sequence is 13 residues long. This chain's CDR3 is CATSEGGGSGYTF. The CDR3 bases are TGTGCCACCAGTGAAGGGGGCGGAAGTGGCTACACCTTC.

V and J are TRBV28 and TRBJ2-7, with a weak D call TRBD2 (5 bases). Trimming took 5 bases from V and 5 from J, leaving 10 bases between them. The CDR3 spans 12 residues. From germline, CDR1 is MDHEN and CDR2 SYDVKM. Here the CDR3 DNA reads TGTGCCAGCAGTCTCCGGGGAAACGAGCAGTACTTC. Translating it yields CASSLRGNEQYF.

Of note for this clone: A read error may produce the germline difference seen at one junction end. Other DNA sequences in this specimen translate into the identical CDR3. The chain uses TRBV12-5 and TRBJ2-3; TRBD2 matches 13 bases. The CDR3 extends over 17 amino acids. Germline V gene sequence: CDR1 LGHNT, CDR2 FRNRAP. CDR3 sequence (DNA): TGTGCTAGTGGCTTGGTCCGGACTAGCGGGAGAACAGATACGCAGTATTTT. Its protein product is CASGLVRTSGRTDTQYF.

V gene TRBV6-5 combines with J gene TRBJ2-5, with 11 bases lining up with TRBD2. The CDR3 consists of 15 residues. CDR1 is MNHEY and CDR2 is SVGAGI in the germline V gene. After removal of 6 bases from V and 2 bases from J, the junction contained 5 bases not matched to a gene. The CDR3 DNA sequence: TGTGCCAGCAGAGGTAGCGGGGGGGCTCAAGAGACCCAGTACTTC. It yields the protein CASRGSGGAQETQYF.

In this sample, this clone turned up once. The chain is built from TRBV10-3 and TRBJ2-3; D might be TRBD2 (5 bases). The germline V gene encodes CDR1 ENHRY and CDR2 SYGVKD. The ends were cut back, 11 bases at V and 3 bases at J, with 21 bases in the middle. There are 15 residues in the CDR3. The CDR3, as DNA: TGTGCCCTATCAAAGAGCGGAACCCCGACAGATACGCAGTATTTT. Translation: CALSKSGTPTDTQYF.

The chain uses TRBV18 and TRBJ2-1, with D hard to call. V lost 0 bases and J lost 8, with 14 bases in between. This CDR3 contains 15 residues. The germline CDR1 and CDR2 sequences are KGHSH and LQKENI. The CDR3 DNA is TGTGCCAGCTCACCACCGTCTAGGAAAGGCGATGAGCAGTTCTTC. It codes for CASSPPSRKGDEQFF.

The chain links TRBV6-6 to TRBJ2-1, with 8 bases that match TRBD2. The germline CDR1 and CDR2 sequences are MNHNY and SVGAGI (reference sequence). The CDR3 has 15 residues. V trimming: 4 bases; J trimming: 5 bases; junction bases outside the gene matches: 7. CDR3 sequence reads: CASSFGRAGNNEQFF. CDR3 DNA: TGTGCCAGCAGTTTCGGGAGGGCCGGGAACAATGAGCAGTTCTTC.

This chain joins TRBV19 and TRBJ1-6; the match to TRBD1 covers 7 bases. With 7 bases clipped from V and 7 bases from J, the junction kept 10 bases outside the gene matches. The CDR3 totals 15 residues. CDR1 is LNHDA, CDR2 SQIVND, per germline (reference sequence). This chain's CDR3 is CASTRRDSENSPLHF. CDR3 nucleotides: TGTGCCAGTACCCGCCGGGACAGCGAAAATTCACCCCTCCACTTT.

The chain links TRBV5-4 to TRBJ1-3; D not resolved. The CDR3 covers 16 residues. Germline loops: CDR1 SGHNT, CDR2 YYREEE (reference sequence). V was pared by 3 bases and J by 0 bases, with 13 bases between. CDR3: CASSWSPQSSGNTIYF. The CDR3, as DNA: TGTGCCAGCAGCTGGAGTCCCCAAAGCTCTGGAAACACCATATATTTT.

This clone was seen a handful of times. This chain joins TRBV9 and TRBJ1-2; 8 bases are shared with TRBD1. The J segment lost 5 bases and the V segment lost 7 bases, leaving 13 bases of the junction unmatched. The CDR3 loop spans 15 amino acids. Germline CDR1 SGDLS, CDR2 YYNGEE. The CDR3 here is CASDKTAQGAYGYTF. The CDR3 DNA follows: TGTGCCAGCGACAAAACAGCCCAGGGGGCGTATGGCTACACCTTC.

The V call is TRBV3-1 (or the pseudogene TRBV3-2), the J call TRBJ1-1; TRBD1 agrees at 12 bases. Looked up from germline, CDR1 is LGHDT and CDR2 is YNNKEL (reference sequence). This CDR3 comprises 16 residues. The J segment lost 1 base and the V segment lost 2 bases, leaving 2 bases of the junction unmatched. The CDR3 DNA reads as TGTGCCAGCAGCCAACGGGACAGGGGGCGGAACACTGAAGCTTTCTTT. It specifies CASSQRDRGRNTEAFF.

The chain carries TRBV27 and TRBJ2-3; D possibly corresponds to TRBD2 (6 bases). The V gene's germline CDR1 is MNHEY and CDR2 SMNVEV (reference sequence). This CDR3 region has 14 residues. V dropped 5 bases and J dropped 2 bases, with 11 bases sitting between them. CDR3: CASSLGLITDTQYF. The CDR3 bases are TGTGCCAGCAGTCTCGGACTAATCACAGATACGCAGTATTTT.

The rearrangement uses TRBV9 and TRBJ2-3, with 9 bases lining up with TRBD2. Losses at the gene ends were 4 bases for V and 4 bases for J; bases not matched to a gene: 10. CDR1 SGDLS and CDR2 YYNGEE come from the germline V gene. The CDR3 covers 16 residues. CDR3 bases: TGTGCCAGCAGCCCGTCGTTGGCGGGGGGGCCAGATACGCAGTATTTT. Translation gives CASSPSLAGGPDTQYF.

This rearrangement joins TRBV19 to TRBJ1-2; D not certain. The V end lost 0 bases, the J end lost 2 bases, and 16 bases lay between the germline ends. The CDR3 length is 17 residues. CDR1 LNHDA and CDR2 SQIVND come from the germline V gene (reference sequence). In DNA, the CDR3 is TGTGCCAGTAGTATAGATTGGAGGAGGAAACAGAACTATGGCTACACCTTC. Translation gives CASSIDWRRKQNYGYTF. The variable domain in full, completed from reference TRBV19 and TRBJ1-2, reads DGGITQSPKYLFRKEGQNVTLSCEQNLNHDAMYWYRQDPGQGLRLIYYSQIVNDFQKGDIAEGYSVSREKKESFPLTVTSAQKNPTAFYLCASSIDWRRKQNYGYTFGSGTRLTVV.

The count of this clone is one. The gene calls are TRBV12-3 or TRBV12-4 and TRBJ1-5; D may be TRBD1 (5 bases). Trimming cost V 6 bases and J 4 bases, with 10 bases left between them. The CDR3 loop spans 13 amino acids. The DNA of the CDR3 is TGTGCCAGCAGATATGACAGAAATCAGCCCCAGCATTTT. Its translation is CASRYDRNQPQHF.

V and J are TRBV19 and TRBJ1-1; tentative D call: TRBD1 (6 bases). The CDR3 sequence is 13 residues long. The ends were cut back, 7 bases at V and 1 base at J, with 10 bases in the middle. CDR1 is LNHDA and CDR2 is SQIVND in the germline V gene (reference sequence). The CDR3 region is CASIPDRNTEAFF. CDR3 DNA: TGTGCCAGTATTCCGGACAGGAACACTGAAGCTTTCTTT.

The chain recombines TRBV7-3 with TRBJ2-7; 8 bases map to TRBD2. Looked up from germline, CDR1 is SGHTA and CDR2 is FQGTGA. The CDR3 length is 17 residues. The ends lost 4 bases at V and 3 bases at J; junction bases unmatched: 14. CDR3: CASSSQRGHFLFYEQYF. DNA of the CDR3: TGTGCCAGCAGCTCTCAGCGGGGGCACTTTCTTTTCTACGAGCAGTACTTC.

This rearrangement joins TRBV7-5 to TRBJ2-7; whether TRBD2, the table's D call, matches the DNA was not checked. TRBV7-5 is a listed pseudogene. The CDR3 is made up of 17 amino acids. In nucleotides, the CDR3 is TGTGTCAGAAGCTTAATATGTCGGGAGGAGGGGATCTACGAGCAGTACTTC. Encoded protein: CVRSLICREEGIYEQYF.

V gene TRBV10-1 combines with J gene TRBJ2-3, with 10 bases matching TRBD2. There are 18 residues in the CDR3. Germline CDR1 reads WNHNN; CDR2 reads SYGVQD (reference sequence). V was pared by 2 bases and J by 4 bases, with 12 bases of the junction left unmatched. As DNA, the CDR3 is TGCGCCAGCAGTGAGCGACTACTAGCGGGACCAGCGCCAGATACGCAGTATTTT. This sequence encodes CASSERLLAGPAPDTQYF.

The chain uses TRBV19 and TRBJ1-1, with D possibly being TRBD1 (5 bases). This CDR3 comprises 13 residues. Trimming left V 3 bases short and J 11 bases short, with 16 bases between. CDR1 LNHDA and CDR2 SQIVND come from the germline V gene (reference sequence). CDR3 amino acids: CASSINQGRRAFF. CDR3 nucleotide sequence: TGTGCCAGTAGTATTAACCAGGGCCGGCGGGCTTTCTTT.

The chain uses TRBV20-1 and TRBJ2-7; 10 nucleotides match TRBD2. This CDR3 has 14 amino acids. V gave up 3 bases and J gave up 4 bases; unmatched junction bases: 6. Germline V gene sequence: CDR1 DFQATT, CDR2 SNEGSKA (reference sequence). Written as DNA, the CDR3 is TGCAGTGCTAGTAGGGGGACTAGCGTTTACGAGCAGTACTTC. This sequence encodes CSASRGTSVYEQYF.

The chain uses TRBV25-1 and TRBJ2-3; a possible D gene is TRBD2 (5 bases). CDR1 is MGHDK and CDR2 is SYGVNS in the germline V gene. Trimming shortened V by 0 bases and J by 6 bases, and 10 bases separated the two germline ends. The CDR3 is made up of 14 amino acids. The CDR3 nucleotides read TGTGCCAGCAGTGAATATGAGGGAATGGATACGCAGTATTTT. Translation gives CASSEYEGMDTQYF.